This TCR beta chain was captured in a study of T-cell reconstitution after alpha-beta-depleted transplantation in children. Study outcomes and limitations: About two months after transplant, alpha-beta T cells reportedly came from several hundred expanded graft clones. T-cell numbers and diversity one year post-transplant derived largely from freshly generated T cells. The study traced high day-60 TCRbeta diversity in some patients to surviving recipient T cells and thymic progenitors.

A library of TCRbeta sequences, prepared with unique molecular identifiers, was generated. MiXCR was run by TCRdb on the PCR reads, yielding one entry per CDR3 protein. The sample contains a few hundred thousand distinct CDR3 sequences, roughly two fifths of which appear only once. Between the trimmed V and J ends, which lost 0 bases and 6 bases, there was a span of 17 bases. The germline gives CDR1 LNHNV, CDR2 YYDKDF (reference sequence). The CDR3 loop spans 17 amino acids. Comment on this clonotype: Its antigen is as yet unknown.

The sequencing used PBMCs, collected before TCRalphabeta/CD19-depleted stem cell transplant. The chain links TRBV15 to TRBJ2-2; no definite D call. The sequence derives from a girl aged 2 to 9 with aplastic anemia, due to receive a stem cell transplant. The CDR3 spells CATSRDRVDRSAGELFF. The CDR3 coding sequence is TGTGCCACCAGCAGAGATCGGGTGGACCGTTCTGCCGGGGAGCTGTTTTTT.